The rows below give T cell receptor beta chains drawn from one sample of a study of beta chain features in type 1 diabetes. TCRdb's copy holds only in-frame clones and misses some; the assay was immunoSEQ multiplex PCR. This table has 310,000 or so clones, approximately 8.2% appearing once. Sequencing was performed on central memory CD4+ T cells from blood. All receptors come from a woman aged 18 to 35 in good health. Both conserved end residues are part of each CDR3. The D gene is left open where the match is weak. Some rows have no size entry. The others give once, few or many, or a class for an expanded clone.

clone size: -; D gene: TRBD2; V gene: TRBV4-3; J gene: TRBJ2-2; CDR3 DNA: TGCGCCAGCAGCCCGGGACTAGCGGACACCGGGGAGCTGTTTTTT; CDR3 protein: CASSPGLADTGELFF
clone size: -; D gene: -; V gene: TRBV27; J gene: TRBJ2-1; CDR3 DNA: TGTGCCAGCAGTTTCGGGGCCAACGGGGGTGAGCAGTTCTTC; CDR3 protein: CASSFGANGGEQFF
clone size: few; D gene: TRBD2; V gene: TRBV7-9; J gene: TRBJ2-2; CDR3 DNA: TGTGCCAGCAGCAAAACTAGCGGGACCACCGGGGAGCTGTTTTTT; CDR3 protein: CASSKTSGTTGELFF
clone size: few; D gene: -; V gene: TRBV5-1; J gene: TRBJ2-7; CDR3 DNA: TGCGCCAGCAGCCACGGTCGGACTCTATCCTACGAGCAGTACTTC; CDR3 protein: CASSHGRTLSYEQYF
clone size: few; D gene: -; V gene: TRBV27; J gene: TRBJ1-2; CDR3 DNA: TGTGCCAGCTGCCCCAGGGCCTTGGGCTCCCGTAACTATGGCTACACCTTC; CDR3 protein: CASCPRALGSRNYGYTF
clone size: -; D gene: -; V gene: TRBV11-2; J gene: TRBJ2-7; CDR3 DNA: TGTGCCAGCAGCGACATAAGGACAGTAAAGGCCTACGAGCAGTACTTC; CDR3 protein: CASSDIRTVKAYEQYF
clone size: few; D gene: -; V gene: TRBV5-1; J gene: TRBJ2-1; CDR3 DNA: TGCGCCAGCAGCCCCATCGTAGGCTCCTACAATGAGCAGTTCTTC; CDR3 protein: CASSPIVGSYNEQFF
clone size: few; D gene: -; V gene: TRBV7-2; J gene: TRBJ1-4; CDR3 DNA: TGTGCCAGCAGTAAAATCGGGGACCGGCCGAATGAAAAACTGTTTTTT; CDR3 protein: CASSKIGDRPNEKLFF
clone size: -; D gene: -; V gene: TRBV6-5; J gene: TRBJ1-4; CDR3 DNA: TGTGCCAGCAGTTACTCGCGTGGGGATGAAAAACTGTTTTTT; CDR3 protein: CASSYSRGDEKLFF
clone size: few; D gene: TRBD2; V gene: TRBV28; J gene: TRBJ2-7; CDR3 DNA: TGTGCCACCTGTAGCGGGAGCGCCTACGAGCAGTACTTC; CDR3 protein: CATCSGSAYEQYF
clone size: few; D gene: -; V gene: TRBV6-5; J gene: TRBJ1-1; CDR3 DNA: TGTGCCAGCAGTTACTCGGGATTCAGTAACACTGAAGCTTTCTTT; CDR3 protein: CASSYSGFSNTEAFF
clone size: few; D gene: -; V gene: TRBV29-1; J gene: TRBJ1-1; CDR3 DNA: TGCAGCGTCCTACCCAACAGAAACACTGAAGCTTTCTTT; CDR3 protein: CSVLPNRNTEAFF
clone size: -; D gene: -; V gene: TRBV7-9; J gene: TRBJ2-2; CDR3 DNA: TGTGCCAGCAGGATCCCAGGGTCGACCGGGGAGCTGTTTTTT; CDR3 protein: CASRIPGSTGELFF
clone size: few; D gene: -; V gene: TRBV4-2; J gene: TRBJ2-2; CDR3 DNA: TGTGCCAGCAGCCAAGTTGAATCCGGGGAGCTGTTTTTT; CDR3 protein: CASSQVESGELFF
clone size: few; D gene: -; V gene: TRBV5-4; J gene: TRBJ1-2; CDR3 DNA: TGTGCCAGCAGCTTGGCGCGGCGGGGGGGAGCTAACTATGGCTACACCTTC; CDR3 protein: CASSLARRGGANYGYTF
clone size: many; D gene: -; V gene: TRBV14; J gene: TRBJ2-3; CDR3 DNA: TGTGCCAGCAGCCAACCAGGGGCAGATACGCAGTATTTT; CDR3 protein: CASSQPGADTQYF
clone size: few; D gene: -; V gene: TRBV11-2; J gene: TRBJ2-3; CDR3 DNA: TGTGCCAGCAGCTTAGATGGTTGGGAGAAATCCACAGATACGCAGTATTTT; CDR3 protein: CASSLDGWEKSTDTQYF
clone size: few; D gene: -; V gene: TRBV9; J gene: TRBJ2-3; CDR3 DNA: TGTGCCAGCAGCGTATCACCCGGGACAGATACGCAGTATTTT; CDR3 protein: CASSVSPGTDTQYF
clone size: few; D gene: -; V gene: TRBV21-1; J gene: TRBJ2-1; CDR3 DNA: TGTGCCAGCAGCAATTTACTAGCGGGATTAGATGAGCAGTTCTTC; CDR3 protein: CASSNLLAGLDEQFF
clone size: few; D gene: TRBD2; V gene: TRBV4-3; J gene: TRBJ2-3; CDR3 DNA: TGCGCCAGCAGCCAGATGGGACTAGCGGAGAGTAATACGCAGTATTTT; CDR3 protein: CASSQMGLAESNTQYF
clone size: few; D gene: -; V gene: TRBV11-2; J gene: TRBJ2-7; CDR3 DNA: TGTGCCAGCAGTCCCGGTCCTAGCTACGAGCAGTACTTC; CDR3 protein: CASSPGPSYEQYF
clone size: many; D gene: -; V gene: TRBV9; J gene: TRBJ2-1; CDR3 DNA: TGTGCCAGCAGCCTCCGGGACTCGCCTCGAAATGAGCAGTTCTTC; CDR3 protein: CASSLRDSPRNEQFF
clone size: -; D gene: TRBD1; V gene: TRBV9; J gene: TRBJ1-3; CDR3 DNA: TGTGCCAGCAGCAAACAGGGGAGTCTCATCGGGGACACCATATATTTT; CDR3 protein: CASSKQGSLIGDTIYF
clone size: -; D gene: -; V gene: TRBV5-4; J gene: TRBJ2-3; CDR3 DNA: TGTGCCAGCAGCTCTCCTAGCACAGATACGCAGTATTTT; CDR3 protein: CASSSPSTDTQYF
clone size: -; D gene: -; V gene: TRBV30; J gene: TRBJ2-7; CDR3 DNA: TGTGCCTGGGCCCCCCGGTGGGCGGGGGAGCAGTACTTC; CDR3 protein: CAWAPRWAGEQYF
clone size: few; D gene: -; V gene: TRBV19; J gene: TRBJ2-1; CDR3 DNA: TGTGCCAGTAGTCCTCTACGACTAGACAATGAGCAGTTCTTC; CDR3 protein: CASSPLRLDNEQFF
clone size: few; D gene: TRBD1; V gene: TRBV27; J gene: TRBJ1-2; CDR3 DNA: TGTGCCAGCAGTTTTATAGGGGGCGGAGGGTATGGCTACACCTTC; CDR3 protein: CASSFIGGGGYGYTF
clone size: few; D gene: -; V gene: TRBV2; J gene: TRBJ2-3; CDR3 DNA: TGTGCCAGAGGAAGTGGTACGTCAGCGGGCACAGATACGCAGTATTTT; CDR3 protein: CARGSGTSAGTDTQYF
clone size: few; D gene: TRBD1; V gene: TRBV5-6; J gene: TRBJ2-7; CDR3 DNA: TGTGCCAGCAGCCTGGACAGGGGACGGGTCGAGCAGTACTTC; CDR3 protein: CASSLDRGRVEQYF
clone size: -; D gene: -; V gene: TRBV19; J gene: TRBJ1-5; CDR3 DNA: TGTGCCAGTAGTATCAACCCGACAGTAAATCAGCCCCAGCATTTT; CDR3 protein: CASSINPTVNQPQHF
clone size: -; D gene: -; V gene: TRBV5-1; J gene: TRBJ2-7; CDR3 DNA: TGCGCCAGCAGCTTATCCGGCTACGAGCAGTACTTC; CDR3 protein: CASSLSGYEQYF
clone size: -; D gene: -; V gene: TRBV7-2; J gene: TRBJ1-5; CDR3 DNA: TGTGCCAGCAGTTATAGCGGTGATCAGCCCCAGCATTTT; CDR3 protein: CASSYSGDQPQHF
clone size: -; D gene: -; V gene: TRBV7-2; J gene: TRBJ2-7; CDR3 DNA: TGTGCCAGCAGCCTTCTTTTCCTGGACGGGAGATCCTACGAGCAGTACTTC; CDR3 protein: CASSLLFLDGRSYEQYF
clone size: few; D gene: -; V gene: TRBV5-6; J gene: TRBJ2-5; CDR3 DNA: TGTGCCAGCAGCACCCCCCGCCGGCGGGAAAGAGGGGAGACCCAGTACTTC; CDR3 protein: CASSTPRRRERGETQYF
clone size: few; D gene: TRBD2; V gene: TRBV15; J gene: TRBJ2-1; CDR3 DNA: TGTGCCACCAGCAGAGCTTGGGGGGAGGGCCACGAGCAGTTCTTC; CDR3 protein: CATSRAWGEGHEQFF
clone size: few; D gene: -; V gene: TRBV29-1; J gene: TRBJ2-3; CDR3 DNA: TGCAGCGTTGATATCCGGGTGGGAACGGATACGCAGTATTTT; CDR3 protein: CSVDIRVGTDTQYF
clone size: -; D gene: -; V gene: TRBV11-3; J gene: TRBJ2-7; CDR3 DNA: TGTGCCAGCAGCTTAGGTCCAGGGGCGGACGAGCAGTACTTC; CDR3 protein: CASSLGPGADEQYF
clone size: few; D gene: -; V gene: TRBV7-2; J gene: TRBJ2-2; CDR3 DNA: TGTGCCAGCAGCCGCGAGGGACTCAAGACCGGGGAGCTGTTTTTT; CDR3 protein: CASSREGLKTGELFF
clone size: few; D gene: -; V gene: TRBV4-2; J gene: TRBJ2-5; CDR3 DNA: TGTGCCAGCAGCCCCGGGGCCAGCGGAAGTCTGGAGACCCAGTACTTC; CDR3 protein: CASSPGASGSLETQYF
clone size: -; D gene: -; V gene: TRBV9; J gene: TRBJ2-3; CDR3 DNA: TGTGCCAGCAGCGTCACGGGAGTCACTACAGATACGCAGTATTTT; CDR3 protein: CASSVTGVTTDTQYF
clone size: few; D gene: -; V gene: TRBV10-3; J gene: TRBJ2-2; CDR3 DNA: TGTGCCATCAGTGAGTCTTATACGAACACCGGGGAGCTGTTTTTT; CDR3 protein: CAISESYTNTGELFF
clone size: -; D gene: -; V gene: TRBV21-1; J gene: TRBJ2-7; CDR3 DNA: TGTGCCAGCAGCTCCCCGGGGTACCTCCGGGGCGAGCAGTACTTC; CDR3 protein: CASSSPGYLRGEQYF
clone size: -; D gene: -; V gene: TRBV6-7; J gene: TRBJ2-5; CDR3 DNA: TGTGCCAGCAGTTCCCAGGATGGAACACAAGAGACCCAGTACTTC; CDR3 protein: CASSSQDGTQETQYF
clone size: -; D gene: TRBD2; V gene: TRBV2; J gene: TRBJ2-3; CDR3 DNA: TGTGCCAGCAGTGTGTTACCTAGCGGGAGGGTCAAAAGCACAGATACGCAGTATTTT; CDR3 protein: CASSVLPSGRVKSTDTQYF
clone size: few; D gene: -; V gene: TRBV28; J gene: TRBJ2-1; CDR3 DNA: TGTGCCAGCAGTTTATCGGACTGGAAGAATGAGCAGTTCTTC; CDR3 protein: CASSLSDWKNEQFF
clone size: -; D gene: -; V gene: TRBV5-6; J gene: TRBJ1-5; CDR3 DNA: TGTGCCAGCAGCTCCCGTTCCAATCAGCCCCAGCATTTT; CDR3 protein: CASSSRSNQPQHF
clone size: -; D gene: TRBD1; V gene: TRBV7-2; J gene: TRBJ1-2; CDR3 DNA: TGTGCCAGCAGCCCAGACAGGGGCCGGGCCTATGGCTACACCTTC; CDR3 protein: CASSPDRGRAYGYTF
clone size: few; D gene: -; V gene: TRBV5-8; J gene: TRBJ1-2; CDR3 DNA: TGTGCCAGCAGCGGGCGGCCCAGCGCTAACTATGGCTACACCTTC; CDR3 protein: CASSGRPSANYGYTF
clone size: -; D gene: -; V gene: TRBV29-1; J gene: TRBJ1-1; CDR3 DNA: TGCAGCGCCTTTGACAGGATTAAAGCTTTCTTT; CDR3 protein: CSAFDRIKAFF
clone size: -; D gene: -; V gene: TRBV7-8; J gene: TRBJ1-1; CDR3 DNA: TGTGCCAGCAGTCGAGGTACGGTTAGTTCTGAAGCTTTCTTT; CDR3 protein: CASSRGTVSSEAFF
clone size: -; D gene: -; V gene: TRBV5-1; J gene: TRBJ1-1; CDR3 DNA: TGCGCCAGCACGTGGGACACCCTTATTGGGAACACTGAAGCTTTCTTT; CDR3 protein: CASTWDTLIGNTEAFF
clone size: -; D gene: TRBD2; V gene: TRBV2; J gene: TRBJ2-1; CDR3 DNA: TGTGCCAGCAGCCTAGCGGGAGCCACGTACAATGAGCAGTTCTTC; CDR3 protein: CASSLAGATYNEQFF
clone size: few; D gene: -; V gene: TRBV6-5; J gene: TRBJ2-3; CDR3 DNA: TGTGCCAGCAGTCGTCCGAGCACAGATACGCAGTATTTT; CDR3 protein: CASSRPSTDTQYF
clone size: -; D gene: -; V gene: TRBV2; J gene: TRBJ1-2; CDR3 DNA: TGTGCCAGCAGTGACCGGCAGACCCCTGTCTATGGCTACACCTTC; CDR3 protein: CASSDRQTPVYGYTF
clone size: -; D gene: -; V gene: TRBV7-6; J gene: TRBJ2-7; CDR3 DNA: TGTGCCAGCAGCTTAGGTGTCGGAGTCTCCTACGAGCAGTACTTC; CDR3 protein: CASSLGVGVSYEQYF
clone size: -; D gene: -; V gene: TRBV7-9; J gene: TRBJ2-1; CDR3 DNA: TGTGCCAGCAGCGCCGACTTGAGCTCCTACAATGAGCAGTTCTTC; CDR3 protein: CASSADLSSYNEQFF
clone size: few; D gene: -; V gene: TRBV7-8; J gene: TRBJ2-1; CDR3 DNA: TGTGCCAGCAGCTCTAGGGCAGGGACTCACAATGAGCAGTTCTTC; CDR3 protein: CASSSRAGTHNEQFF